These 5 T cell receptor beta chains came from one sample sequenced in a study of CD8+ T cells in alopecia areata. Isolated RNA was reverse transcribed into cDNA used as the sequencing template. The data were produced by immunoSEQ multiplex PCR, yet TCRdb's version contains in-frame clones alone and is incomplete. In the table there are around 100,000 clones, less than 75% of which are singletons. Treatment described: oral pan-JAK inhibitor, 5-10 mg twice daily. Sample: CD8+ T cells sorted from blood, taken at week 24, from a patient treated with tofacitinib. These receptors all stem from a human donor with alopecia areata.

The chain combines TRBV27 with TRBJ2-7, with TRBD1 identical over 10 bases. This CDR3 is 17 amino acids long. The V gene end was trimmed by 7 bases and the J gene end by 3 bases; junction bases not matched to a gene: 15. Germline assignment: CDR1 MNHEY and CDR2 SMNVEV (reference sequence). CDR3 sequence reads: CASTLSPGTGVSYEQYF. In nucleotides, the CDR3 is TGTGCCAGCACCCTATCACCCGGGACAGGGGTCAGCTACGAGCAGTACTTC.

This clone has only a few counts. The CDR3 here is CASSFAGDTEAFF. CDR3 bases: TGTGCCAGCAGCTTTGCAGGGGACACTGAAGCTTTCTTT. The chain combines TRBV5-6 with TRBJ1-1; TRBD1 is a possible D gene (6 bases). Germline V gives CDR1 SGHDT, CDR2 YYEEEE. V lost 2 bases and J 3 bases, leaving 8 bases between the germline ends. CDR3 length: 13 amino acids.

The genes are TRBV5-1 and TRBJ1-2; 8 positions match TRBD1. Germline V lookup: CDR1 SGHRS, CDR2 YFSETQ. This CDR3 is built from 16 residues. Losses at the gene ends were 3 bases for V and 0 bases for J; bases not matched to a gene: 7. In DNA form, the CDR3 reads TGCGCCAGCAGCTCCGGGACAGGCAAAGCTAACTATGGCTACACCTTC. The encoded protein is CASSSGTGKANYGYTF.

This CDR3 reads CASSPGMETQYF. The CDR3 nucleotides are TGTGCCAGCAGCCCGGGTATGGAGACCCAGTACTTC. The chain combines TRBV5-5 with TRBJ2-5; unclear D gene. The CDR3 is 12 residues long. Trimming cost V 4 bases and J 5 bases, with 9 bases left between them. From germline, CDR1 is SGHKS and CDR2 YYEKEE (reference sequence).

The rearrangement joins TRBV7-8 to TRBJ1-2; possible D gene TRBD1, 5 bases. The CDR3 consists of 13 residues. Germline loops: CDR1 SGHVS, CDR2 FQNEAQ. V was cut by 10 bases and J by 1 base, with 13 bases left in between. CDR3 amino acids: CATRGRFNYGYTF. CDR3 coding DNA: TGTGCCACCCGGGGACGGTTTAACTATGGCTACACCTTC.